The clone carrying this TCR beta chain was recorded at least ten times. Its antigen is still unknown. TCRdb reprocessed the PCR reads using MiXCR. The repertoire has about 92,000 clones, 14% to 15% of them found once; the top ten carry roughly 3.6%. Germline V CDR1 and CDR2: MDHEN, SYDVKM. The CDR3 loop spans 16 amino acids. V was cut by 3 bases and J by 3 bases, with 12 bases left in between. These data are taken from a study of metastatic and nonmetastatic thyroid tumors. All patients were untreated before thyroid surgery. Notes on the study in general: Compared with benign nodules, malignant thyroid tumors were reported to have significantly higher TCR beta diversity in both blood and tumor.

This clonotype originated in a female donor with papillary thyroid cancer or a benign thyroid nodule (not recorded which). Some clones in this sample may be carry-over from other donors' samples. This chain links TRBV28 with TRBJ1-6; maybe TRBD1 (5 bases). Sequencing was done on a sample of blood. In nucleotides, the CDR3 is TGTGCCAGCAGTTTGGGGGGGAGTGGCTATAATTCACCCCTCCACTTT. This sequence encodes CASSLGGSGYNSPLHF.